Sequencing of this T cell receptor beta chain was carried out in a study of T cells in Graves' hyperthyroidism and ophthalmopathy. About the study: Peripheral blood was drawn at first diagnosis, prior to all treatment.

This clonotype was seen ten or more times. Uncontrolled infection, other autoimmune disease, pregnancy and lactation each barred patients from inclusion. RNA transcripts were the template for amplifying TCR beta CDR3 regions. TCR CDR3 regions were first amplified by RT-PCR with HTBI primers. A single record per CDR3 protein comes from TCRdb applying MiXCR to the multiplex PCR reads. The repertoire holds roughly 650,000 distinct CDR3 sequences, with approximately 15% as singletons. The sample taken for sequencing was blood. This clonotype was obtained from a woman in her thirties or forties with Graves' ophthalmopathy.

The CDR3 sequence: CSARGGTGNGETQYF. The CDR3 nucleotides are TGCAGTGCCAGGGGCGGGACAGGGAATGGGGAGACCCAGTACTTC. V is TRBV20-1 and J is TRBJ2-5; 9 nucleotides match TRBD1. This CDR3 comprises 15 residues. Losses at the gene ends were 6 bases for V and 5 bases for J; bases not matched to a gene: 13. Germline loops: CDR1 DFQATT, CDR2 SNEGSKA (reference sequence).